This TCR beta chain was observed in a study of PD-L1 blockade in urothelial cancer. Turning to the study itself: Between 0 and 3 prior chemotherapy regimens had been given to patients. After treatment start, blood was analyzed at 3 weeks (second dose) and at 6 weeks. Median T cell yield from blood was over 130,000.

Time point meaning: peripheral blood 6 weeks after treatment start. Between 1 and 8 samples per patient were obtained, pretreatment and on-treatment. Produced via immunoSEQ multiplex PCR; TCRdb's table is partial and in-frame only. The data hold about 43,000 clones, with 83% observed a single time. Germline CDR1 and CDR2: MNHNY and SVGAGI (reference sequence). The CDR3 consists of 13 residues. V was pared by 11 bases and J by 0 bases, with 12 bases between. This specimen consisted of PBMCs, obtained around atezolizumab (anti-PD-L1) treatment. The receptor was isolated from a man aged 55 to 70 with urothelial cancer. The rearrangement uses TRBV6-6 and TRBJ2-3; weak D call: TRBD1 (5 bases). The CDR3 bases are TGTGCCGGAAGGGGCGGTAGCACAGATACGCAGTATTTT. This sequence encodes CAGRGGSTDTQYF.